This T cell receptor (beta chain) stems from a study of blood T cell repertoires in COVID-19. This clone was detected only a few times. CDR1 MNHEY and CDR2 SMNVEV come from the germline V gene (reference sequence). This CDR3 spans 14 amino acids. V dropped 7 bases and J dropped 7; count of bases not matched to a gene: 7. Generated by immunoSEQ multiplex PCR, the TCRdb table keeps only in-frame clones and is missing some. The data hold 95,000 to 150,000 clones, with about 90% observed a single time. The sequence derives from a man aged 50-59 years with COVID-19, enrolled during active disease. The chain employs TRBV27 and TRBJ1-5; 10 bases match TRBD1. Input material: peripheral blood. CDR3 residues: CASTPRDRGQPQHF. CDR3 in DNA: TGTGCCAGCACCCCTCGGGACAGGGGACAGCCCCAGCATTTT.